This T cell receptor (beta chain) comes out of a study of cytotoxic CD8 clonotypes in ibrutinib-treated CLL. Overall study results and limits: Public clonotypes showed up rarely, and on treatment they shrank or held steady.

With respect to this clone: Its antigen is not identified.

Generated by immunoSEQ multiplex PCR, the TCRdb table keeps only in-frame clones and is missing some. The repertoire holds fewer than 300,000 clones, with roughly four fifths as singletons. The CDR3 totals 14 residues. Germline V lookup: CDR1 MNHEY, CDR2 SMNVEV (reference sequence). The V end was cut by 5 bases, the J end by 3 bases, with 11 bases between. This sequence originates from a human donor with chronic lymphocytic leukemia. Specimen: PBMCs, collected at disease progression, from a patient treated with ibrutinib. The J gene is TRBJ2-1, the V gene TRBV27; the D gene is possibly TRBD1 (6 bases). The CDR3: CASSPQGHYNEQFF. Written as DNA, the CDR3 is TGTGCCAGCAGTCCCCAGGGACACTACAATGAGCAGTTCTTC.